These 4 T cell receptor beta chains share one sample of origin, sequenced in a study of cytomegalovirus exposure and HLA in healthy donors (dated by TCRdb to between 2016 and 2019). The library relied on the immunoSEQ multiplex PCR assay. For the multiplex PCR, a mixture combining 60 forward primers for TCR Vbeta segments and 13 reverse primers for TCR Jbeta segments was used. TCRdb obtained this table from immuneACCESS and retained in-frame rearrangements with V and J assigned. These tables miss some clones; where compared with another copy, unresolved V genes account for less than half of the shortfall, and the remainder is unexplained. In all, the sample holds about 160,000 clones, and over 75% of those were seen once. The ten largest clones represent 1% of the sample. Sequencing input: PBMCs. All receptors derive from a woman in her fifties or sixties in good health and CMV-seropositive.

The rearrangement joins TRBV7-2 to TRBJ2-7; 11 bases fit TRBD2. Trimming cost V 5 bases and J 4 bases; bases outside gene matches: 4. The CDR3 extends over 14 amino acids. The germline gives CDR1 SGHTA, CDR2 FQGNSA. Here the CDR3 reads CASSKGLAEYEQYF. CDR3 sequence (DNA): TGTGCCAGCAGCAAGGGACTAGCGGAATACGAGCAGTACTTC.

Here the CDR3 DNA reads TGTGCCAGCAGTTTCTGGGACAGGGTTTTATACGAGCAGTACTTC. Translation: CASSFWDRVLYEQYF. J is TRBJ2-7 and V is TRBV27; 9 nucleotides line up with TRBD1. This CDR3 comprises 15 residues. CDR1 MNHEY and CDR2 SMNVEV come from the germline V gene (reference sequence). Losses at the gene ends were 3 bases for V and 4 bases for J; bases not matched to a gene: 7.

The CDR3 region has the DNA TGCGCCAGCAGCGTACAGGGCGTCTCCTACAATGAGCAGTTCTTC. The encoded protein is CASSVQGVSYNEQFF. The chain employs TRBV5-1 and TRBJ2-1, with D possibly matching TRBD1 (6 bases). Germline V gene lookup returns CDR1 SGHRS and CDR2 YFSETQ. The ends were cut back, 4 bases at V and 0 bases at J, with 11 bases in the middle. The CDR3 is 15 amino acids.

This clone was counted once. The genes are TRBV7-8 and TRBJ1-5; D is possibly TRBD1 (5 bases). With 6 bases removed from V and 4 bases from J, the gap between germline ends came to 13 bases. The CDR3 length is 14 residues. The germline V gene encodes CDR1 SGHVS and CDR2 FQNEAQ. DNA of the CDR3: TGTGCCAGCAGTTCAACAGGAGTGAATCAGCCCCAGCATTTT. It translates to CASSSTGVNQPQHF.